This T cell receptor (beta chain) was sequenced during a study of beta chain features in type 1 diabetes. Study results and limitations: Type 1 diabetes patients had VDJ junctions that carried fewer insertions and more deletions. Possibly, sequencing cDNA over-represented cells that had high TCR expression levels.

CD45RO/CCR7/CD25/CD127/CD95/CD27 staining was used to isolate CD4+ naive, central memory, regulatory and stem cell-like memory cells by sorting. What was sequenced were expressed TCRB transcripts, since all of the isolated RNA had been reverse transcribed. Several million reads on average were seen across naive, central memory and regulatory T cell samples. The table came from immunoSEQ multiplex PCR; TCRdb's copy has only in-frame clones and leaves some out. This table holds under 400,000 clones, 10% to 15% found once. The CDR3 length is 11 residues. Germline V lookup: CDR1 DFQATT, CDR2 SNEGSKA (reference sequence). Between the trimmed V and J ends, which lost 3 bases and 7 bases, there was a span of 9 bases. Regarding this clone: Its specificity is not known.

Sample: naive CD4+ T cells from blood. The receptor was derived from a man aged 18 to 29 in good health. This sequence joins TRBV20-1 and TRBJ1-1, with TRBD1 as a possible D gene (5 bases). The CDR3 region has the DNA TGCAGTGCTAGGGGGGGATATGAAGCTTTCTTT. Its protein product is CSARGGYEAFF.